The next 27 T cell receptor beta chains were all read from a single sample in a study of T cell responses to AZD1222 COVID-19 vaccine. The repertoire was sequenced with immunoSEQ multiplex PCR; TCRdb's copy has only in-frame clones and lacks some. Here the sample spans 95,000 to 100,000 clones, about 81% being singletons. Here the sequenced sample was peripheral blood, taken 28 days after the second AZD1222 dose. The receptors originated from an adult who received the AZD1222 COVID-19 vaccine.

A single count supports this clone. The rearrangement joins TRBV7-9 to TRBJ1-1; D remains ambiguous. V was cut by 4 bases and J by 1 base, with 10 bases left in between. The length of the CDR3 is 14 residues. The germline CDR1 and CDR2 sequences are SEHNR and FQNEAQ (reference sequence). CDR3 DNA: TGTGCCAGCAGCTCGGGCCTCCGGAACACTGAAGCTTTCTTT. Translated, it gives CASSSGLRNTEAFF.

V and J are TRBV19 and TRBJ1-4, with 9 bases matching TRBD1. Germline CDR1 LNHDA, CDR2 SQIVND (reference sequence). With 11 bases clipped from V and 8 bases from J, the junction kept 9 bases outside the gene matches. CDR3 size: 13 residues. The CDR3 bases are TGTGCCGGATCACAGGGGGCGGGCGAAAAACTGTTTTTT. Translated: CAGSQGAGEKLFF.

V is TRBV11-1 and J is TRBJ1-2; TRBD1 matches at 10 bases. Germline CDR1 reads SGHAT; CDR2 reads FQDESV (reference sequence). This CDR3 region has 16 residues. V dropped 5 bases and J dropped 8; count of bases not matched to a gene: 14. The CDR3 is CASSQLRGQGYEGYTF. Here the CDR3 DNA reads TGTGCCAGCAGCCAACTGCGGGGACAGGGGTATGAGGGCTACACCTTC.

The V gene is TRBV7-6, the J gene TRBJ2-1, with 7 bases that match TRBD2. This CDR3 is built from 14 residues. Trimming at V came to 5 bases and at J to 8 bases, leaving 9 bases not matched to a gene. Germline V gives CDR1 SGHVS, CDR2 FNYEAQ. In nucleotides, the CDR3 is TGTGCCAGCAGCCCCCGGGACTATCACGATGAGCAGTTCTTC. This sequence encodes CASSPRDYHDEQFF. The whole variable domain, remainder taken from reference TRBV7-6 and TRBJ2-1, is GAGVSQSPRYKVTKRGQDVALRCDPISGHVSLYWYRQALGQGPEFLTYFNYEAQQDKSGLPNDRFSAERPEGSISTLTIQRTEQRDSAMYRCASSPRDYHDEQFFGPGTRLTVL.

The chain employs TRBV29-1 and TRBJ1-1; D ambiguous. Per the germline V gene, CDR1 is SQVTM and CDR2 is ANQGSEA. There are 13 residues in the CDR3. Trimming stripped 6 bases from V and 0 bases from J, with 11 bases between. The CDR3 loop reads CSVLPFMNTEAFF. The CDR3 DNA is TGCAGCGTACTCCCTTTTATGAACACTGAAGCTTTCTTT.

This clone was seen a single time. This chain links TRBV9 with TRBJ2-1; 8 nucleotides line up with TRBD2. Germline values: CDR1 SGDLS, CDR2 YYNGEE. The CDR3 totals 15 residues. The J segment lost 5 bases and the V segment lost 0 bases, leaving 4 bases of the junction unmatched. The CDR3 here is CASSVGGTSHNEQFF. Written as DNA, the CDR3 is TGTGCCAGCAGCGTAGGAGGGACTAGTCACAATGAGCAGTTCTTC.

The genes are TRBV4-3 and TRBJ1-2, with TRBD1 matching over 7 bases. Per germline, CDR1 LGHNA and CDR2 YSLEER. The CDR3 is 16 amino acids. J was trimmed by 7 bases and V by 1 base; bases with no gene match: 12. CDR3 loop: CASSQVSEGAVGGYTF. The CDR3 coding sequence is TGCGCCAGCAGCCAAGTGTCGGAGGGGGCGGTCGGTGGCTACACCTTC.

The chain is built from TRBV6-5 and TRBJ2-7; no firm D call. Trimming took 2 bases from V and 0 from J, leaving 11 bases between them. The CDR3 totals 15 residues. Germline loops: CDR1 MNHEY, CDR2 SVGAGI. CDR3 residues: CASSYEPGGSYEQYF. As DNA, the CDR3 is TGTGCCAGCAGTTACGAGCCCGGCGGCTCCTACGAGCAGTACTTC.

This clone was picked up many times. The chain uses TRBV6-2 or TRBV6-3 and TRBJ1-1; TRBD1 matches 8 bases. Germline CDR1 MNHEY, CDR2 SVGEGT. Unmatched junction bases numbered 14, after V lost 5 bases and J lost 3 bases. The CDR3 length is 17 residues. DNA of the CDR3: TGTGCCAGCAGTCGGACTCTGGGGACAGGTGGCGACACTGAAGCTTTCTTT. It is translated as CASSRTLGTGGDTEAFF.

The chain is built from TRBV2 and TRBJ1-2; possible D gene TRBD1, 5 bases. Trimming stripped 7 bases from V and 6 bases from J, with 15 bases between. This CDR3 comprises 13 residues. From germline, CDR1 is SNHLY and CDR2 FYNNEI. In nucleotides, the CDR3 is TGTGCCAGCACGGGGGTGGAAGGGGATGGCTACACCTTC. Its translation is CASTGVEGDGYTF.

V gene TRBV27 combines with J gene TRBJ2-7; 9 positions agree with TRBD1. The CDR3 is 16 amino acids. Germline V gene sequence: CDR1 MNHEY, CDR2 SMNVEV (reference sequence). V gave up 5 bases and J gave up 1 base; unmatched junction bases: 9. The CDR3 DNA sequence: TGTGCCAGCAGTCCTCAATGGGGGACAGGGTCCTACGAGCAGTACTTC. Amino acid sequence: CASSPQWGTGSYEQYF.

The chain is built from TRBV30 and TRBJ1-2, with D uncertain. The germline CDR1 and CDR2 sequences are GTSNPN and SVGIG (reference sequence). This CDR3 spans 12 amino acids. The V end was cut by 2 bases, the J end by 5 bases, with 9 bases between. The CDR3 spells CAWSPQAYGYTF. DNA of the CDR3: TGTGCCTGGAGTCCCCAAGCGTATGGCTACACCTTC.

This sequence joins TRBV11-2 and TRBJ2-7; D remains unclear. Trimming removed 6 bases at V and 5 bases at J, with 8 bases between. This CDR3 comprises 11 residues. Germline lookup yields CDR1 SGHAT and CDR2 FQNNGV. CDR3 residues: CASRGYHEQYF. The CDR3 bases are TGTGCCAGCAGAGGTTACCACGAGCAGTACTTC.

V usage is TRBV6-1 and J usage is TRBJ1-2; D remains ambiguous. Trimming removed 3 bases from V and 5 bases from J, with 19 bases in between. The CDR3 loop spans 16 amino acids. Germline V gene sequence: CDR1 MNHNS, CDR2 SASEGT. The CDR3 nucleotides read TGTGCCAGCAGTGAGTGGCAGATTTACAGCGGGTATGGCTACACCTTC. Protein: CASSEWQIYSGYGYTF.

This chain joins TRBV5-5 and TRBJ1-2; 7 bases are shared with TRBD1. The germline V gene has CDR1 SGHKS and CDR2 YYEKEE (reference sequence). The V gene end was trimmed by 4 bases and the J gene end by 3 bases; junction bases not matched to a gene: 3. The CDR3 totals 13 residues. The CDR3 here is CASSLGQHYGYTF. CDR3 DNA sequence: TGTGCCAGCAGCCTGGGACAGCACTATGGCTACACCTTC.

The chain employs TRBV27 and TRBJ1-2; a possible D gene is TRBD1 (6 bases). The V end lost 0 bases, the J end lost 7 bases, and 12 bases lay between the germline ends. This CDR3 contains 14 residues. Germline CDR1 reads MNHEY; CDR2 reads SMNVEV (reference sequence). The CDR3 reads CASSLSGRGVGYTF. The CDR3 DNA reads TGTGCCAGCAGTTTATCGGGCAGGGGAGTTGGCTACACCTTC.

V gene TRBV10-2 combines with J gene TRBJ2-3; possible D gene TRBD1, 6 bases. The germline V gene has CDR1 WSHSY and CDR2 SAAADI. Trimming removed 10 bases at V and 5 bases at J, with 22 bases between. This CDR3 spans 15 amino acids. The CDR3 loop reads CATSRVGTLGDTQYF. The CDR3 DNA reads TGCGCCACTTCCCGGGTCGGGACACTGGGAGATACGCAGTATTTT.

The chain combines TRBV6-6 with TRBJ1-1; D is possibly TRBD1 (5 bases). CDR1 is MNHNY, CDR2 SVGAGI, per germline (reference sequence). Trimming took 2 bases from V and 6 from J, leaving 16 bases between them. The CDR3 runs to 15 residues. The CDR3 sequence: CASSYPERGGAEAFF. In DNA form, the CDR3 reads TGTGCCAGCAGTTACCCGGAGAGGGGTGGGGCTGAAGCTTTCTTT.

The chain joins TRBV3-1 (or the pseudogene TRBV3-2) to TRBJ2-1, with D unclear. V dropped 0 bases and J dropped 7 bases, with 4 bases sitting between them. The germline V gene encodes CDR1 LGHDT and CDR2 YNNKEL (reference sequence). CDR3 length equals 12 residues. CDR3 sequence reads: CASSQESNEQFF. CDR3 nucleotides: TGTGCCAGCAGCCAAGAAAGTAATGAGCAGTTCTTC.

The V call is TRBV6-5, the J call TRBJ2-7, with D unclear. V was clipped by 2 bases and J by 2 bases, with 13 bases between them. Germline loops: CDR1 MNHEY, CDR2 SVGAGI. CDR3 length: 15 amino acids. CDR3 nucleotides: TGTGCCAGCAGTTACGGGCAGGCCAGCCCCTACGAGCAGTACTTC. The encoded protein is CASSYGQASPYEQYF.

V and J are TRBV3-1 (or the pseudogene TRBV3-2) and TRBJ2-5, with TRBD2 identical over 9 bases. V dropped 0 bases and J dropped 5; count of bases not matched to a gene: 7. The CDR3 is made up of 16 amino acids. Germline values: CDR1 LGHDT, CDR2 YNNKEL (reference sequence). The CDR3, as DNA: TGTGCCAGCAGCCAAGATCCGGCTAGCGGGGTCGAGACCCAGTACTTC. Its translation is CASSQDPASGVETQYF.

This sequence joins TRBV19 and TRBJ2-3; 8 bases line up with TRBD1. The germline V gene has CDR1 LNHDA and CDR2 SQIVND (reference sequence). CDR3 length: 12 amino acids. Unmatched junction bases numbered 5, after V lost 10 bases and J lost 5 bases. The CDR3 is CATQGAVDTQYF. The DNA for the CDR3 is TGTGCCACCCAGGGGGCCGTAGATACGCAGTATTTT. The full variable domain, its missing parts supplied by reference TRBV19 and TRBJ2-3, is DGGITQSPKYLFRKEGQNVTLSCEQNLNHDAMYWYRQDPGQGLRLIYYSQIVNDFQKGDIAEGYSVSREKKESFPLTVTSAQKNPTAFYLCATQGAVDTQYFGPGTRLTVL.

This clone occurred once. J is TRBJ1-2 and V is TRBV18; 8 bases are a match to TRBD1. V shed 6 bases and J 5 bases; nucleotides not matched to a gene: 8. The CDR3 runs 14 residues. CDR1 is KGHSH and CDR2 is LQKENI in the germline V gene. CDR3 nucleotides: TGTGCCAGCTCGACCGGGACAGGCCAATATGGCTACACCTTC. This sequence encodes CASSTGTGQYGYTF.

This clone was seen a few times. The V gene is TRBV7-2, the J gene TRBJ1-2, with unresolved D. The CDR3 extends over 14 amino acids. Germline values: CDR1 SGHTA, CDR2 FQGNSA. Trimming removed 0 bases at V and 4 bases at J, with 9 bases between. The CDR3 DNA sequence: TGTGCCAGCAGCTTAGCACGCAGTCTCTATGGCTACACCTTC. It yields the protein CASSLARSLYGYTF. Drawing the rest from reference TRBV7-2 and TRBJ1-2, the complete variable domain is GAGVSQSPSNKVTEKGKDVELRCDPISGHTALYWYRQSLGQGLEFLIYFQGNSAPDKSGLPSDRFSAERTGGSVSTLTIQRTQQEDSAVYLCASSLARSLYGYTFGSGTRLTVV.

This rearrangement joins TRBV7-8 to TRBJ1-1, with D possibly being TRBD1 (5 bases). The CDR3 is made up of 13 amino acids. CDR1 and CDR2 (germline): SGHVS, FQNEAQ. Trimming took off 3 bases at V and 1 base at J, with 6 bases between the two ends. CDR3 DNA sequence: TGTGCCAGCAGCTTCAGGGCGAACACTGAAGCTTTCTTT. This codes for CASSFRANTEAFF.

The V and J genes are TRBV7-3 and TRBJ1-2; 7 bases line up with TRBD1. The length of the CDR3 is 15 residues. Germline V lookup: CDR1 SGHTA, CDR2 FQGTGA. Trimming removed 5 bases from V and 5 bases from J; junction bases left unmatched: 11. This CDR3 reads CASSLDRVSQYGYTF. The CDR3 DNA reads as TGTGCCAGCAGCCTTGACAGGGTATCTCAATATGGCTACACCTTC.

This chain uses TRBV30 with TRBJ1-2; D perhaps matches TRBD1 (6 bases). The CDR3 is 12 residues long. Trimming stripped 3 bases from V and 4 bases from J, with 9 bases between. The germline gives CDR1 GTSNPN, CDR2 SVGIG (reference sequence). CDR3 region: CAWSRQAYGYTF. CDR3 DNA: TGTGCCTGGAGCAGACAGGCCTATGGCTACACCTTC.